The clone carrying this TCR beta chain was seen at least ten times. There were TCR beta CDR3 regions amplified from RNA transcripts. RT-PCR in the first round (using the HTBI primer set) targeted the TCR CDR3. TCRdb reanalysed the multiplex PCR reads using MiXCR and keeps one entry per CDR3 protein. The table has approximately 560,000 distinct CDR3 sequences, less than 20% seen once; the top ten hold under 7.5%. This sample was included in a study of T cells in Graves' hyperthyroidism and ophthalmopathy. Germline trimming cut 4 bases from V and 5 bases from J; bases unmatched to any gene: 15. This CDR3 region has 18 residues. The germline V gene encodes CDR1 SGHRS and CDR2 YFSETQ.

The source is a woman aged 30 to 39 with Graves' hyperthyroidism. The genes are TRBV5-1 and TRBJ1-4; 9 nucleotides agree with TRBD1. The sequencing input was blood. CDR3 in amino acids: CASSLSVTGTGRNEKLFF. The CDR3 DNA follows: TGCGCCAGCAGCCTTTCCGTCACCGGGACAGGGAGAAATGAAAAACTGTTTTTT.